One and the same sample provided the 13 T cell receptor beta chains below, sequenced in a study of T cells expressing NK-cell markers. TCRdb re-called the 5' RACE reads; every CDR3 protein appears as one record, without DNA. The sample data list 500,000 to 600,000 distinct CDR3 sequences. The sample was blood T cells: a sorted CD56 or NKG2C T cell subset, CD4+ or CD8+ T cells, or bulk PBMC T cells (not recorded which). These receptors all stem from a man younger than 35 in good health.

This chain joins TRBV5-1 and TRBJ2-3; absent DNA, TCRdb's TRBD1 call cannot be checked. Germline CDR1 SGHRS, CDR2 YFSETQ. This CDR3 is 16 amino acids long. CDR3 residues: CASSLGSRGRGDTQYF.

The V call is TRBV5-1, the J call TRBJ2-5. Germline CDR1 reads SGHRS; CDR2 reads YFSETQ. The CDR3 extends over 14 amino acids. This CDR3 reads CASSDVGVRETQYF.

V gene TRBV4-2 combines with J gene TRBJ2-3; the TCRdb D gene call, TRBD1, has no DNA to confirm it. CDR1 LGHNA and CDR2 YNFKEQ come from the germline V gene. There are 15 residues in the CDR3. The CDR3 spells CASSKPGRGADTQYF.

The chain couples TRBV15 to TRBJ1-6; TCRdb proposes TRBD1, but this gene call is untestable without DNA. This CDR3 region has 13 residues. From germline, CDR1 is LNHNV and CDR2 YYDKDF (reference sequence). This chain's CDR3 is CATSRDVRQQLHF.

V gene TRBV15 combines with J gene TRBJ2-3; TCRdb reports TRBD1, a call that lacks DNA to check it against. The CDR3 totals 15 residues. Looked up from germline, CDR1 is LNHNV and CDR2 is YYDKDF (reference sequence). The CDR3 here is CATSRDMTGLGTQYF. The full variable domain, its missing parts supplied by reference TRBV15 and TRBJ2-3, is DAMVIQNPRYQVTQFGKPVTLSCSQTLNHNVMYWYQQKSSQAPKLLFHYYDKDFNNEADTPDNFQSRRPNTSFCFLDIRSPGLGDTAMYLCATSRDMTGLGTQYFGPGTRLTVL.

The chain is built from TRBV13 and TRBJ2-1; the D gene TCRdb calls, TRBD2, cannot be checked with no DNA. The CDR3 runs 13 residues. The germline V gene encodes CDR1 PRHDT and CDR2 FYEKMQ (reference sequence). Here the CDR3 reads CASSPGLPGEQFF.

The gene calls are TRBV4-1 and TRBJ2-1. CDR1 MGHRA and CDR2 YSYEKL come from the germline V gene. The CDR3 totals 17 residues. The CDR3 spells CASSQRLDVFSYNEQFF.

V and J are TRBV7-9 and TRBJ1-1; TCRdb's D call of TRBD1 is untestable without DNA. The CDR3 totals 13 residues. Looked up from germline, CDR1 is SEHNR and CDR2 is FQNEAQ (reference sequence). The CDR3 sequence: CASSKQGATEAFF. The full variable domain, in which reference TRBV7-9 and TRBJ1-1 provide the parts outside the CDR3, is DTGVSQNPRHKITKRGQNVTFRCDPISEHNRLYWYRQTLGQGPEFLTYFQNEAQLEKSRLLSDRFSAERPKGSFSTLEIQRTEQGDSAMYLCASSKQGATEAFFGQGTRLTVV.

This rearrangement joins TRBV30 to TRBJ2-2; TCRdb proposes TRBD2, but this gene call is untestable without DNA. The CDR3 contains 14 residues. Per germline, CDR1 GTSNPN and CDR2 SVGIG (reference sequence). The CDR3 loop reads CAWKKGVNTGELFF.

The chain is built from TRBV12-3 or TRBV12-4 and TRBJ1-1; the TCRdb call, TRBD1, lacks DNA for checking. This CDR3 spans 14 amino acids. The CDR3 spells CASSLVRTGGEAFF.

The rearrangement links TRBV6-2 or TRBV6-3 to TRBJ2-7; the TCRdb call, TRBD1, lacks DNA for checking. The germline gives CDR1 MNHEY, CDR2 SVGEGT. The CDR3 is 13 residues long. The CDR3 is CASVRGGAYEQYF.

The chain couples TRBV11-2 to TRBJ1-1. The CDR3 length is 14 residues. Per germline, CDR1 SGHAT and CDR2 FQNNGV. This chain's CDR3 is CASSLTDSDTEAFF.

The chain links TRBV4-3 to TRBJ2-3; as DNA is missing, the TRBD2 call by TCRdb cannot be tested. This CDR3 is 18 amino acids long. CDR1 LGHNA and CDR2 YSLEER come from the germline V gene. The CDR3 spells CASSQDYPLAGVADTQYF.